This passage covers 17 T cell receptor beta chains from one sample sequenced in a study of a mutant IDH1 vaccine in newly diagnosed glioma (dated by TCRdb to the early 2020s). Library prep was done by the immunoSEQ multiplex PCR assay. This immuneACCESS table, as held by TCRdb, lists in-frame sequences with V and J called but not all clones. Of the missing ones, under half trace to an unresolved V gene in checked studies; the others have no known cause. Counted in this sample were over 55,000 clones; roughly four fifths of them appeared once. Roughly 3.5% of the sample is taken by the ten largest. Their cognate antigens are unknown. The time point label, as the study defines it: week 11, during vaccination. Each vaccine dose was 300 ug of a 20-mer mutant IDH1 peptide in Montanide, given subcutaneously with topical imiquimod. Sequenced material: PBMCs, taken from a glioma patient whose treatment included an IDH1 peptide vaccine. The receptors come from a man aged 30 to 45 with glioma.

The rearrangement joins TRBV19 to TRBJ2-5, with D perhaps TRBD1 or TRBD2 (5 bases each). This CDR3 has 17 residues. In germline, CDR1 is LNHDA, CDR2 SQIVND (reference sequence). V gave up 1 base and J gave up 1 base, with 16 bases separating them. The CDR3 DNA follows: TGTGCCAGTAGTATAGGGGGCTGGGGGAACCTCCAAGAGACCCAGTACTTC. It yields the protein CASSIGGWGNLQETQYF.

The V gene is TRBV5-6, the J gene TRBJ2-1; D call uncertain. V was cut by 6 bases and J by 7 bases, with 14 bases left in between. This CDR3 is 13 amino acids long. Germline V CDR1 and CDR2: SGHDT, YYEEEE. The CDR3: CASNLGFRNEQFF. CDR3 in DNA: TGTGCCAGCAATTTAGGTTTTCGGAATGAGCAGTTCTTC.

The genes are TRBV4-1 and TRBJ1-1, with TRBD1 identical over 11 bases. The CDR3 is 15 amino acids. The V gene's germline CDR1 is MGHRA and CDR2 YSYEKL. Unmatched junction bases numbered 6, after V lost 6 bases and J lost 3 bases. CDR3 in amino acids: CASRNGQGADTEAFF. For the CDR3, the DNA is TGCGCCAGCAGAAACGGACAGGGGGCAGACACTGAAGCTTTCTTT.

This CDR3 reads CASSTDMSTEAFF. CDR3 sequence (DNA): TGTGCCAGCAGTACTGACATGTCTACTGAAGCTTTCTTT. The chain is built from TRBV6-1 and TRBJ1-1; D ambiguous. With 5 bases removed from V and 5 bases from J, the gap between germline ends came to 12 bases. Germline loops: CDR1 MNHNS, CDR2 SASEGT. The CDR3 is made up of 13 amino acids.

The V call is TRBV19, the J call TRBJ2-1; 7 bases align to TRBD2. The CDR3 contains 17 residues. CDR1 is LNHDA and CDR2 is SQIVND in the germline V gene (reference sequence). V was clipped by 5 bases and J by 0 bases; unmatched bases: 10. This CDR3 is CASSPRGGASSYNEQFF. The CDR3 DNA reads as TGTGCCAGTAGTCCCCGGGGAGGGGCCAGCTCCTACAATGAGCAGTTCTTC.

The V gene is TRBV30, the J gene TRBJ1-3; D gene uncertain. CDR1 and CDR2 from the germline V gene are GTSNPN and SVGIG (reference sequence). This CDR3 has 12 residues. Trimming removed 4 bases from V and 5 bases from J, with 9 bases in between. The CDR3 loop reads CAWKGSRNTIYF. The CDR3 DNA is TGTGCCTGGAAGGGAAGTAGAAACACCATATATTTT.

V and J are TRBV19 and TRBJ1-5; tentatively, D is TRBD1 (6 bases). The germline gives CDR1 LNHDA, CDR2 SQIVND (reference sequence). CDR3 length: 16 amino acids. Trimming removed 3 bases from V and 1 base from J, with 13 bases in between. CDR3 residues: CASSIRQGRSNQPQHF. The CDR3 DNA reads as TGTGCCAGTAGTATTAGGCAGGGGAGGAGCAATCAGCCCCAGCATTTT.

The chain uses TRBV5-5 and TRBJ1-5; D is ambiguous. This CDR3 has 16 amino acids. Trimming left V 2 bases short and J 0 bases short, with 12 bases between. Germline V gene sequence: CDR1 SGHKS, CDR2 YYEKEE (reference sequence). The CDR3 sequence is CASSFSTEYSNQPQHF. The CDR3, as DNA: TGTGCCAGCAGCTTTTCAACAGAGTATAGCAATCAGCCCCAGCATTTT.

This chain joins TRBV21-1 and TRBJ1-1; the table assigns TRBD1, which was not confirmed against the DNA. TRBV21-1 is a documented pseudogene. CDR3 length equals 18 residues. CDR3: CASSKFLTRQGGNTEAFF. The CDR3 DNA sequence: TGTGCCAGCAGCAAATTCCTTACCAGACAGGGGGGAAACACTGAAGCTTTCTTT.

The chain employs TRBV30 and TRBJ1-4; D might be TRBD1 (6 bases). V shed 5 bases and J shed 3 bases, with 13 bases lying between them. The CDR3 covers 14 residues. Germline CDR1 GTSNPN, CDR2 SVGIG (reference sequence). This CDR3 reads CAWGGRTANEKLFF. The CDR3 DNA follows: TGTGCCTGGGGGGGGCGGACGGCTAATGAAAAACTGTTTTTT. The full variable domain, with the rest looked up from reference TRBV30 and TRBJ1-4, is SQTIHQWPATLVQPVGSPLSLECTVEGTSNPNLYWYRQAAGRGLQLLFYSVGIGQISSEVPQNLSASRPQDRQFILSSKKLLLSDSGFYLCAWGGRTANEKLFFGSGTQLSVL.

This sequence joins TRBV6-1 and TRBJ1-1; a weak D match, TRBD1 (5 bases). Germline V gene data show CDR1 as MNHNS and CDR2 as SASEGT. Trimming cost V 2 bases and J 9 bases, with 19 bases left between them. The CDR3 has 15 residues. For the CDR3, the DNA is TGTGCCAGCAGTGAACAAAGGGGAAGGTTGCGAAAAGCTTTCTTT. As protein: CASSEQRGRLRKAFF.

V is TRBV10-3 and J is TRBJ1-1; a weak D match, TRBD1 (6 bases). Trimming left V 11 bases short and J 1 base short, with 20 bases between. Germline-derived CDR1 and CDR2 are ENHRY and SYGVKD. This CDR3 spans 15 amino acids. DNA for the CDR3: TGTGCCTTATTGAAACAGGGAAAGGGGAACACTGAAGCTTTCTTT. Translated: CALLKQGKGNTEAFF.

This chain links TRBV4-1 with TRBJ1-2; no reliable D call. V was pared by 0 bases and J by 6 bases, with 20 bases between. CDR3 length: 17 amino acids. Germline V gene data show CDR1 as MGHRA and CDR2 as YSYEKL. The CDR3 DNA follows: TGCGCCAGCAGCCAAGATAATCGGGTCCCTGATTATAATGGCTACACCTTC. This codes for CASSQDNRVPDYNGYTF.

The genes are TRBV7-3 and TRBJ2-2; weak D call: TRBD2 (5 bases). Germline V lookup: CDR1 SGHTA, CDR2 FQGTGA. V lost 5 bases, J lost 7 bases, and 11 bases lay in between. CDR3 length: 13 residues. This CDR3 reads CASSHARDGELFF. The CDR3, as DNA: TGTGCCAGCAGCCATGCGAGGGACGGGGAGCTGTTTTTT.

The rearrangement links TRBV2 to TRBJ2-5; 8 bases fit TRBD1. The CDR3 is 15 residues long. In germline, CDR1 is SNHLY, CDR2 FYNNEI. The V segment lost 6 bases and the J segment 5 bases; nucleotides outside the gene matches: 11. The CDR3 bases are TGTGCCAGCAGCCGAACGACAGGGGCCTGGGAGACCCAGTACTTC. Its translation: CASSRTTGAWETQYF.

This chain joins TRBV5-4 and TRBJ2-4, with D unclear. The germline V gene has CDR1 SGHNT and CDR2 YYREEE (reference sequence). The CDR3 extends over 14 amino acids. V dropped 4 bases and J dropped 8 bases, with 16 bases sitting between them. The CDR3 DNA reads TGTGCCAGCAGCGGAATAAAATCGGGTGACATTCAGTACTTC. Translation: CASSGIKSGDIQYF.

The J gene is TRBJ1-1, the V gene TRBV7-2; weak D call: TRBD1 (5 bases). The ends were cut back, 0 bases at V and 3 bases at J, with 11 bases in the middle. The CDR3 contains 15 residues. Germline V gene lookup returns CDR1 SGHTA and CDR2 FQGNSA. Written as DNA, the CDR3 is TGTGCCAGCAGCTTAGCTGACAGTACTTACACTGAAGCTTTCTTT. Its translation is CASSLADSTYTEAFF. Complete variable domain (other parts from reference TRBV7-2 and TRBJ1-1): GAGVSQSPSNKVTEKGKDVELRCDPISGHTALYWYRQSLGQGLEFLIYFQGNSAPDKSGLPSDRFSAERTGGSVSTLTIQRTQQEDSAVYLCASSLADSTYTEAFFGQGTRLTVV.